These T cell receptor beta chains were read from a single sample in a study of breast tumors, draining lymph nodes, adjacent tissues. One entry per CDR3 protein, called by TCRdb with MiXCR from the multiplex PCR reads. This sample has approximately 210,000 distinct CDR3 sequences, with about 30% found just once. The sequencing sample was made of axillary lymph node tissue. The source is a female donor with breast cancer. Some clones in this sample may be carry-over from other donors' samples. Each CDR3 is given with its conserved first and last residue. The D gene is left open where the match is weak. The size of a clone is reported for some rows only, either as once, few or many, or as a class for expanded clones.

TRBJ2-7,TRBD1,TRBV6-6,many,TGTGCCAGCGCCCCTAGACAGGGTTCCTACGAGCAGTACTTC,CASAPRQGSYEQYF
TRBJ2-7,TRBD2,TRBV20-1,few,TGCAGCCCCGCGGGAGGCAGTGCCTACGAGCAGTACTTC,CSPAGGSAYEQYF
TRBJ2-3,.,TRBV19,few,TGTGCCAGTAGTCAGGACTGGGGTAGCACAGATACGCAGTATTTT,CASSQDWGSTDTQYF
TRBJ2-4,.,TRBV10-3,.,TGTGCCAGCAAGGAGCGGGGACAGGCGGGCAAAAACATTCAGTACTTC,CASKERGQAGKNIQYF
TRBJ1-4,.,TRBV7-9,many,TGTGCCAGCAGCTTCGTTCGGTTGGATGAAAAACTGTTTTTT,CASSFVRLDEKLFF
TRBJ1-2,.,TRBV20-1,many,TGCAGTGCGTGGGTCGGGCTGTACACCTTC,CSAWVGLYTF
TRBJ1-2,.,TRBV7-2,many,TGTGCCAGCAGCTTATCGGGGGTTGGTGGCTACACCTTC,CASSLSGVGGYTF
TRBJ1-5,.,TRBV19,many,TGTGCCAGTAGTATTTTAAGTCCGAGGAGCAATCAGCCCCAGCATTTT,CASSILSPRSNQPQHF
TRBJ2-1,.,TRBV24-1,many,TGTGCCACCAGTGATCGGGCGGGCCTGTACAATGAGCAGTTCTTC,CATSDRAGLYNEQFF
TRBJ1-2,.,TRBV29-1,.,TGCAGCGTTGAAGTAGGGGGGAATGGCTACACCTTC,CSVEVGGNGYTF
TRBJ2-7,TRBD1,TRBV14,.,TGTGCCAGCAGACGACAGGGGACGTCGCCCTACGAGCAGTACTTC,CASRRQGTSPYEQYF
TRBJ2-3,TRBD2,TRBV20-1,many,TGCAGTGCTAGAGATGGTCGAGCTAGCGGGAGGAACACAGATACGCAGTATTTT,CSARDGRASGRNTDTQYF
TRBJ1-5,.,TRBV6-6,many,TGTGCCAGCAGTTACTGGGGGGGAGGGAATCAGCCCCAGCATTTT,CASSYWGGGNQPQHF
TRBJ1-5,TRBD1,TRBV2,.,TGTGCGAGGGGGCTCGGCAGCAATCAGCCCCAGCATTTT,CARGLGSNQPQHF
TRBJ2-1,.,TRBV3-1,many,TGTGCCAGCAGCCAGGCTGCGATTCGCCATGAGCAGTTCTTC,CASSQAAIRHEQFF
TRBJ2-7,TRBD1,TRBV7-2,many,TGTGCCAGCAGCTTAGGCAGGGGGAGCTACGAGCAGTACTTC,CASSLGRGSYEQYF
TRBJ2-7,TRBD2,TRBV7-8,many,TGTGCCAGCAGCTTAGACTTCGGTCTAGCGGGAGCGTTTGCCTACGAGCAGTACTTC,CASSLDFGLAGAFAYEQYF
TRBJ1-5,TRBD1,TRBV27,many,TGTGCCAGCAATCCTCACGGACAGGGGGCCAATCAGCCCCAGCATTTT,CASNPHGQGANQPQHF
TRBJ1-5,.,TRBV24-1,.,TGTGCCACCAGTGCCGGAGCCGAAAGGGTGGCCCAGCCCCAGCATTTT,CATSAGAERVAQPQHF
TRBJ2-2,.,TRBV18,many,TGTGCCAGCTCACCACGGGCGGGGATGAGGACCGGGGAGCTGTTTTTT,CASSPRAGMRTGELFF
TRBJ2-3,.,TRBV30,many,TGTGCCTGGAGTATGGAGGGGTATGGAAGTTCAGATACGCAGTATTTT,CAWSMEGYGSSDTQYF
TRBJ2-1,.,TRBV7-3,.,TGTGCCAGCAGCTTCACGAGCTCCCTCCTCAATGAGCAGTTCTTC,CASSFTSSLLNEQFF
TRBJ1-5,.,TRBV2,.,TGTGCCAGCAGTGAAGCGCAAGGTCAGCCCCAGCATTTT,CASSEAQGQPQHF
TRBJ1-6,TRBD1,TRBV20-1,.,TGCAGTGCGAAGACAGGGGGATCTATTTCACCCCTCCACTTT,CSAKTGGSISPLHF